The next 9 T cell receptor beta chains were all read from a single sample in a study of T cells in Graves' hyperthyroidism and ophthalmopathy. Amplified TCR beta CDR3 regions came from RNA transcripts. TCR CDR3 underwent first-round RT-PCR with the HTBI primer set. Via MiXCR, TCRdb re-called the multiplex PCR reads, giving one row per CDR3 protein. The sample has almost 600,000 distinct CDR3 sequences, about 43% seen once. Sequencing was performed on peripheral blood or thyroid tissue (not recorded which). These TCRs come from a woman between 18 and 30 years old with Graves' hyperthyroidism.

This clonotype has a count of ten or more. This rearrangement joins TRBV11-3 to TRBJ1-1, with D uncertain. Germline lookup yields CDR1 SGHNT and CDR2 YENEEA. The CDR3 is made up of 13 amino acids. Trimming removed 5 bases at V and 3 bases at J, with 10 bases between. The CDR3 region has the DNA TGTGCCAGCAGCCCCCCCCGGGACACTGAAGCTTTCTTT. Protein: CASSPPRDTEAFF.

This clonotype has at least ten counts. The chain couples TRBV7-8 to TRBJ2-2; TRBD2 agrees at 10 bases. Per germline, CDR1 SGHVS and CDR2 FQNEAQ. The junction had 0 bases not matched to a gene; V was cut back by 2 bases and J by 3 bases. The CDR3 runs to 15 residues. The CDR3 spells CASSLLAGDTGELFF. The CDR3, as DNA: TGTGCCAGCAGCTTACTAGCGGGAGACACCGGGGAGCTGTTTTTT.

The chain links TRBV20-1 to TRBJ2-5; TRBD2 might be the D (6 bases). The length of the CDR3 is 14 residues. Trimming removed 7 bases from V and 5 bases from J, with 20 bases in between. The germline gives CDR1 DFQATT, CDR2 SNEGSKA (reference sequence). The CDR3 region is CSVSPTRGIETQYF. CDR3 sequence (DNA): TGCAGTGTCAGTCCCACTCGCGGGATTGAGACCCAGTACTTC.

This clonotype was picked up many times. The rearrangement joins TRBV2 to TRBJ1-6; D not certain. This CDR3 has 15 amino acids. Trimming took 9 bases from V and 0 from J, leaving 12 bases between them. Germline V CDR1 and CDR2: SNHLY, FYNNEI. CDR3 loop: CASLRESSYNSPLHF. In nucleotides, the CDR3 is TGTGCCAGTCTTCGGGAAAGCTCCTATAATTCACCCCTCCACTTT.

This clonotype was detected many times. V and J are TRBV5-4 and TRBJ2-2, with 7 bases lining up with TRBD2. V shed 0 bases and J 5 bases; nucleotides not matched to a gene: 4. The CDR3 consists of 15 residues. Germline loops: CDR1 SGHNT, CDR2 YYREEE (reference sequence). This CDR3 reads CASSLERGGTGELFF. As DNA, the CDR3 is TGTGCCAGCAGCTTGGAGCGGGGAGGGACCGGGGAGCTGTTTTTT.

This clonotype was detected ten times or more. CDR3 nucleotide sequence: TGTGCCAGCAGCGCCGGACAGGGTTCCTACAATGAGCAGTTCTTC. Translated, it gives CASSAGQGSYNEQFF. V gene TRBV5-4 combines with J gene TRBJ2-1; TRBD1 agrees at 8 bases. Per the germline V gene, CDR1 is SGHNT and CDR2 is YYREEE (reference sequence). Trimming took 4 bases from V and 1 from J; bases not matched to a gene: 4. The CDR3 sequence is 15 residues long. Full variable domain (remainder filled in from reference TRBV5-4 and TRBJ2-1): ETGVTQSPTHLIKTRGQQVTLRCSSQSGHNTVSWYQQALGQGPQFIFQYYREEENGRGNFPPRFSGLQFPNYSSELNVNALELDDSALYLCASSAGQGSYNEQFFGPGTRLTVL.

There are many counts of this clonotype. CDR3: CATSRMSRGSGVGETQYF. CDR3 in DNA: TGTGCCACCAGCAGAATGTCTAGGGGATCCGGAGTGGGAGAGACCCAGTACTTC. The genes are TRBV15 and TRBJ2-5, with D possibly TRBD1 on 5 matching bases. Trimming removed 2 bases at V and 4 bases at J, with 23 bases between. CDR3 size: 18 residues. The germline gives CDR1 LNHNV, CDR2 YYDKDF (reference sequence).

V is TRBV12-3 or TRBV12-4 and J is TRBJ2-1; 9 bases map to TRBD2. Unmatched junction bases numbered 6, after V lost 6 bases and J lost 9 bases. CDR3 length: 13 residues. The CDR3: CASRSSGVGEQFF. The DNA of the CDR3 is TGTGCCAGCAGGTCTAGCGGGGTGGGTGAGCAGTTCTTC.

This chain joins TRBV15 and TRBJ2-5; possible D gene TRBD2, 6 bases. CDR1 and CDR2 from the germline V gene are LNHNV and YYDKDF (reference sequence). The CDR3 runs 14 residues. The CDR3 nucleotides read TGTGCTAGGGATCCGGGACTTCGGGAAGAGACCCAGTACTTC. This translates into CARDPGLREETQYF. The entire variable domain, with the rest obtained from reference TRBV15 and TRBJ2-5, is as follows: DAMVIQNPRYQVTQFGKPVTLSCSQTLNHNVMYWYQQKSSQAPKLLFHYYDKDFNNEADTPDNFQSRRPNTSFCFLDIRSPGLGDTAMYLCARDPGLREETQYFGPGTRLLVL.